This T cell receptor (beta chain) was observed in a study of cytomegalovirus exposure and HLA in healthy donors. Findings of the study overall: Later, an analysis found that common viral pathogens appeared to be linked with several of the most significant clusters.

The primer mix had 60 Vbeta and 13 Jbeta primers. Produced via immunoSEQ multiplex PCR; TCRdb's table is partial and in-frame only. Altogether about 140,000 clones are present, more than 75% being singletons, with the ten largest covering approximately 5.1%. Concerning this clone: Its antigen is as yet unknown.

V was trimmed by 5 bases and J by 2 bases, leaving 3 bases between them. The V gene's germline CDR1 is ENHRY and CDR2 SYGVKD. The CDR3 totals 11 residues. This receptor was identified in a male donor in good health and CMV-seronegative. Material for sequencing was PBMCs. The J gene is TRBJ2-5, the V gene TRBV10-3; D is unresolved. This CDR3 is CAISSQETQYF. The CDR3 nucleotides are TGTGCCATCAGTTCACAAGAGACCCAGTACTTC.